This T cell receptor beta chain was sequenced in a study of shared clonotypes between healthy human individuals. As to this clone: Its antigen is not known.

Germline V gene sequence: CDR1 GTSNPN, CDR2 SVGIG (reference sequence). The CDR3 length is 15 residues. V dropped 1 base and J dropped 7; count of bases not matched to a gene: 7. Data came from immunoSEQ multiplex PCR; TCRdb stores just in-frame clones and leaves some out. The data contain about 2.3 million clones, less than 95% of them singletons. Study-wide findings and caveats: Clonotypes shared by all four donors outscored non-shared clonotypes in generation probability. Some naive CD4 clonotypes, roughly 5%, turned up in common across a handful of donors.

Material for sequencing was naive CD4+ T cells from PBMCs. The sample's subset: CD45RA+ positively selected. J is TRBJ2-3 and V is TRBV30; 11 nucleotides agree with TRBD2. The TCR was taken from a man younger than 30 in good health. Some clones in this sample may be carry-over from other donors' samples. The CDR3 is CAWSAPLAGGNTQYF. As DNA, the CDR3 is TGTGCCTGGAGTGCACCGCTAGCGGGAGGAAATACGCAGTATTTT.